Presented here are 7 T cell receptor beta chains from one specimen sequenced in a study of blood T cell repertoires in COVID-19 (dated by TCRdb to between 2020 and 2021). Receptor amplification or capture employed the immunoSEQ multiplex PCR assay. Held by TCRdb, this immuneACCESS table contains in-frame sequences only and omits some clones. Under half of the omission traces to an unresolved V gene where checked; the cause of the rest is unknown. The sample table holds more than 45,000 clones, of which 85% to 95% were seen once. Clones ranked in the top ten supply 8.5% to 10% of the sample. The specimen sequenced was peripheral blood. The receptors stem from a woman older than 75 with acute or convalescent COVID-19.

The V call is TRBV5-1, the J call TRBJ1-2; 8 bases line up with TRBD1. The V gene end was trimmed by 1 base and the J gene end by 6 bases; junction bases not matched to a gene: 8. CDR3 size: 15 residues. Germline CDR1 and CDR2: SGHRS and YFSETQ. CDR3 amino acids: CASSLSAGGFDGYTF. DNA of the CDR3: TGCGCCAGCAGCTTGTCGGCAGGGGGCTTTGATGGCTACACCTTC.

The rearrangement joins TRBV5-8 to TRBJ1-2, with D possibly being TRBD1 (6 bases). Trimming took 7 bases from V and 7 from J, leaving 29 bases between them. CDR3 size: 17 residues. The germline CDR1 and CDR2 sequences are SGHTS and YDEGEE. Here the CDR3 reads CASPGGRQGLRALGYTF. Written as DNA, the CDR3 is TGTGCCAGCCCAGGCGGTCGGCAGGGGTTACGTGCGCTTGGCTACACCTTC.

The V and J genes are TRBV2 and TRBJ2-1, with 8 bases lining up with TRBD2. Germline CDR1 reads SNHLY; CDR2 reads FYNNEI. V lost 4 bases and J lost 2; bases outside the gene matches: 4. The CDR3 runs to 15 residues. The CDR3 is CASSGAGGTYNEQFF. DNA for the CDR3: TGTGCCAGCAGTGGGGCGGGAGGTACCTACAATGAGCAGTTCTTC.

The chain has TRBV2 and TRBJ1-2; perhaps TRBD1 as D (5 bases). This CDR3 is built from 13 residues. The V end was cut by 4 bases, the J end by 8 bases, with 14 bases between. CDR1 and CDR2 (germline): SNHLY, FYNNEI. CDR3: CASSVRGEEGYTF. In nucleotides, the CDR3 is TGTGCCAGCAGTGTAAGAGGGGAGGAGGGCTACACCTTC.

For the CDR3, the DNA is TGTGCCAGCTCACCACTTATGCTAGCCGGGACAGGGGTCGAGTCACCCCTCCACTTT. Encoded protein: CASSPLMLAGTGVESPLHF. The rearrangement links TRBV18 to TRBJ1-6; 10 bases match TRBD1. The CDR3 sequence is 19 residues long. Germline V gives CDR1 KGHSH, CDR2 LQKENI. J gave up 10 bases and V 1 base, and 16 bases lay outside the gene matches.

The chain recombines TRBV5-6 with TRBJ1-2; D unclear. Trimming took 1 base from V and 5 from J, leaving 12 bases between them. In germline, CDR1 is SGHDT, CDR2 YYEEEE. The CDR3 spans 14 residues. The CDR3: CASSLQDTRYGYTF. The CDR3 DNA is TGTGCCAGCAGCTTGCAAGACACAAGATATGGCTACACCTTC.

The genes are TRBV11-1 and TRBJ1-2, with 12 nucleotides matching TRBD1. This CDR3 has 15 residues. Trimming took 5 bases from V and 5 from J; bases not matched to a gene: 6. Germline V lookup: CDR1 SGHAT, CDR2 FQDESV (reference sequence). Here the CDR3 reads CASSNRDRGLYGYTF. The CDR3 DNA sequence: TGTGCCAGCAGCAACCGGGACAGGGGGCTATATGGCTACACCTTC.